Sequencing of this T cell receptor (beta chain) was carried out in a study of beta chain features in type 1 diabetes. CDR1 is SEHNR and CDR2 is FQNEAQ in the germline V gene (reference sequence). Trimming removed 5 bases at V and 1 base at J, with 11 bases between. The CDR3 loop spans 14 amino acids. The isolated RNA, all of it, was reverse transcribed, so expressed TCRB transcripts were what got sequenced. Assay used: immunoSEQ multiplex PCR; TCRdb lists only in-frame clones, some missing. The repertoire includes some 100,000 clones, 40% of them detected once, and roughly 0.07% sits in the top ten. Sequencing was done on a sample of stem cell memory CD4+ T cells from blood. The sequence was collected from a woman aged 18-29 years in good health. This chain joins TRBV7-9 and TRBJ1-1; D is perhaps TRBD1 (5 bases). CDR3 residues: CASSPTDTNTEAFF. The CDR3 region has the DNA TGTGCCAGCAGCCCGACAGATACGAACACTGAAGCTTTCTTT.